This is a list of T cell receptor beta chains from one sample in a study of glioma-infiltrating T cells. Each CDR3 protein is one row after TCRdb ran MiXCR on the multiplex PCR reads. This table holds 150,000 or so distinct CDR3 sequences, roughly two fifths found once. The sequenced material came from glioma tissue, nonneoplastic brain tissue, or PBMCs (not recorded which). The receptors were gathered from a human donor with low-grade glioma or glioblastoma, undergoing nonglioma brain surgery, or in good health (not recorded which). Both conserved end residues are part of each CDR3. The D gene is left open where the match is weak. The listing skips clone size in some rows; elsewhere it reads once, few, many or a size class.

clone_size | d_call | j_call | v_call | cdr3_aa | cdr3_nt
once | TRBD1 | TRBJ1-5 | TRBV19 | CASSARTGGGGLIQPQHF | TGTGCCAGTAGTGCCCGGACAGGGGGCGGTGGGTTGATTCAGCCCCAGCATTTT
many | NA | TRBJ1-1 | TRBV27 | CASSLDGLNTEAFF | TGTGCCAGCAGTTTGGACGGGCTGAACACTGAAGCTTTCTTT
few | NA | TRBJ1-1 | TRBV4-2 | CASSQHTEAFF | TGTGCCAGCAGCCAACACACTGAAGCTTTCTTT
NA | NA | TRBJ2-4 | TRBV28 | CASRDLIWAKNIQYF | TGTGCCAGCAGGGACCTCATATGGGCCAAAAACATTCAGTACTTC
NA | TRBD1 | TRBJ2-7 | TRBV27 | CASSQGTGEYEQYF | TGTGCCAGCAGCCAGGGGACAGGGGAATACGAGCAGTACTTC
many | NA | TRBJ2-7 | TRBV6-2/TRBV6-3 | CASSRRGYEQYF | TGTGCCAGCAGTAGGCGAGGCTACGAGCAGTACTTC
many | NA | TRBJ1-1 | TRBV4-3 | CASSLTTGANTEAFF | TGCGCCAGCAGCTTAACGACAGGTGCGAACACTGAAGCTTTCTTT
NA | NA | TRBJ2-7 | TRBV5-1 | CASSLSQGEEQYF | TGCGCCAGCAGCTTGAGCCAGGGCGAGGAGCAGTACTTC
few | TRBD1 | TRBJ2-5 | TRBV27 | CASSLDRGGVETQYF | TGTGCCAGCAGTTTGGACAGGGGAGGAGTAGAGACCCAGTACTTC
many | NA | TRBJ1-1 | TRBV18 | CASLSFGGEAFF | TGTGCCAGCCTCTCCTTCGGGGGTGAAGCTTTCTTT
few | NA | TRBJ2-1 | TRBV7-8 | CASSLGGSWSSYNEQFF | TGTGCCAGCAGCTTAGGCGGTAGCTGGAGCTCCTACAATGAGCAGTTCTTC
NA | NA | TRBJ1-2 | TRBV29-1 | CSVEPYGYTF | TGCAGCGTTGAACCCTATGGCTACACCTTC
few | NA | TRBJ2-2 | TRBV4-3 | CASSQGSVTGELFF | TGCGCCAGCAGTCAAGGAAGCGTAACCGGGGAGCTGTTTTTT
NA | NA | TRBJ1-1 | TRBV6-2/TRBV6-3 | CGSSPRRIVEAFF | TGTGGCAGCAGTCCCCGAAGGATCGTAGAAGCTTTCTTT
NA | TRBD2 | TRBJ2-3 | TRBV7-2 | CASSFQSLAENTDTQYF | TGTGCCAGCAGCTTCCAGTCACTAGCGGAGAACACAGATACGCAGTATTTT
NA | TRBD2 | TRBJ2-3 | TRBV9 | CASRPGLAETDTQYF | TGTGCCAGCAGGCCCGGACTAGCGGAGACAGATACGCAGTATTTT
few | NA | TRBJ2-7 | TRBV12-3/TRBV12-4 | CASSLRSGARTYEQYF | TGTGCCAGCAGTTTAAGGTCAGGGGCCAGAACCTACGAGCAGTACTTC
NA | TRBD1 | TRBJ2-1 | TRBV19 | CASRIQGGSYNEQFF | TGTGCCAGTAGGATTCAAGGGGGCAGCTACAATGAGCAGTTCTTC
NA | TRBD2 | TRBJ2-3 | TRBV20-1 | CSARNWREREDTQYF | TGCAGTGCTAGAAATTGGAGGGAGCGGGAAGATACGCAGTATTTT
NA | TRBD2 | TRBJ2-5 | TRBV12-3/TRBV12-4 | CASTLTSGSKTQYF | TGTGCCAGCACCCTCACTAGCGGGAGTAAGACCCAGTACTTC
once | NA | TRBJ2-3 | TRBV7-2 | CASTPLRISVADTQYF | TGTGCCAGCACCCCCCTGCGCATTAGCGTTGCAGATACGCAGTATTTT
NA | NA | TRBJ1-5 | TRBV20-1 | CSATDRNQPQHF | TGCAGTGCTACAGACAGAAATCAGCCCCAGCATTTT
few | NA | TRBJ1-4 | TRBV27 | CASSEIQGDEKLFF | TGTGCCAGCAGTGAAATTCAGGGTGATGAAAAACTGTTTTTT
NA | TRBD1 | TRBJ1-2 | TRBV19 | CASSRQGLSYGYTF | TGTGCCAGTAGTCGACAGGGGTTGAGCTATGGCTACACCTTC
NA | NA | TRBJ2-1 | TRBV4-2 | CASSRVLGSGEQFF | TGTGCCAGCAGCCGAGTACTCGGGTCTGGAGAGCAGTTCTTC